The rows below give T cell receptor beta chains drawn from one sample of a study of beta chain features in type 1 diabetes. Sequencing used immunoSEQ multiplex PCR; TCRdb keeps in-frame clones, though not all of them. The sample records some 660,000 clones, roughly 13% being singletons. Sequenced sample: naive CD4+ T cells from blood. These receptors all come from a man aged 18 to 35 with type 1 diabetes. The conserved cysteine and the conserved F or W are not part of the CDR3 here. The D gene is left open where the match is weak.

J: TRBJ1-2
V: TRBV4-1
D: -
CDR3: ASSSTWGNYGYT

J: TRBJ2-2
V: TRBV10-3
D: TRBD1
CDR3: AIRGQGGTGELF

J: TRBJ1-2
V: TRBV5-4
D: -
CDR3: ASSPRGPNYGYT

J: TRBJ2-7
V: TRBV29-1
D: TRBD1
CDR3: SARTGPAYEQY

J: -
V: TRBV30
D: -
CDR3: AWSEGWRLYEQY

J: TRBJ2-2
V: TRBV9
D: -
CDR3: ASSVAGSSANTGELF

J: TRBJ2-3
V: TRBV29-1
D: TRBD2
CDR3: SGRLAVLTDTQY

J: TRBJ2-1
V: TRBV15
D: -
CDR3: ATSRDGGDEQF

J: TRBJ2-3
V: TRBV19
D: -
CDR3: ASSIVGSRDTQY

J: TRBJ2-1
V: TRBV15
D: TRBD2
CDR3: ATSRGLAGVIYNEQF

J: TRBJ2-5
V: TRBV7-2
D: -
CDR3: ASSLSVKETQY

J: TRBJ2-5
V: TRBV30
D: -
CDR3: AWTRLGDQY

J: TRBJ2-3
V: TRBV6-5
D: -
CDR3: ASSSPPVDTQY

J: TRBJ2-2
V: TRBV4-1
D: -
CDR3: ASSPYMGPNTGELF

J: TRBJ2-5
V: TRBV5-1
D: -
CDR3: ASSPGLLAVGTQY

J: TRBJ2-1
V: TRBV19
D: TRBD1
CDR3: ASSIRQGARYNEQF

J: TRBJ1-2
V: TRBV19
D: -
CDR3: ASSPGRFYGYT

J: TRBJ1-1
V: TRBV5-6
D: -
CDR3: ASSLPGMNTEAF

J: TRBJ2-2
V: TRBV5-4
D: -
CDR3: ASSLGTTRTGELF

J: TRBJ2-7
V: TRBV6-1
D: -
CDR3: ASSPNEANSYEQY

J: TRBJ1-1
V: TRBV29-1
D: -
CDR3: SVTMNTEAF

J: TRBJ1-6
V: TRBV28
D: -
CDR3: ASSLYRDGANSPLH

J: TRBJ1-2
V: TRBV25-1
D: -
CDR3: ASTGRNYGYT

J: TRBJ1-2
V: TRBV29-1
D: TRBD1
CDR3: SPVLVGTRGNYGYT

J: TRBJ2-2
V: TRBV5-1
D: TRBD1
CDR3: ASSSQTGNGGELF

J: TRBJ2-1
V: TRBV28
D: TRBD1
CDR3: ASSSQGSPYNEQF

J: TRBJ2-7
V: TRBV12-5
D: -
CDR3: ASGLDRTEAFSYEQY

J: TRBJ2-1
V: TRBV5-1
D: TRBD2
CDR3: ASSFTSGGLNEQF

J: TRBJ2-1
V: TRBV4-3
D: TRBD2
CDR3: ASAGLADDNEQF

J: TRBJ1-6
V: TRBV28
D: -
CDR3: ASRSSGSSYNSPLH

J: TRBJ1-2
V: TRBV18
D: -
CDR3: ASSPGSTGFDYGYT

J: TRBJ2-7
V: TRBV9
D: -
CDR3: ASSLEGGSYEQY

J: TRBJ2-7
V: TRBV5-1
D: TRBD2
CDR3: ASSLTASGRAEQY

J: TRBJ2-2
V: TRBV7-2
D: -
CDR3: ASVPLGATGELF

J: TRBJ2-3
V: TRBV9
D: -
CDR3: ASTPLTGGTDTQY

J: TRBJ1-5
V: TRBV7-9
D: -
CDR3: ASSFGQSSNQPQH

J: TRBJ2-7
V: TRBV19
D: -
CDR3: ASSTSARDPRYEQY

J: TRBJ2-1
V: TRBV29-1
D: -
CDR3: SVAPTDEQF

J: TRBJ1-4
V: TRBV29-1
D: -
CDR3: SVAPGRAGEKLF

J: TRBJ1-2
V: TRBV7-2
D: -
CDR3: ASSPVIRGNYGYT

J: TRBJ1-5
V: TRBV19
D: -
CDR3: ASSPPGPNTQPQH

J: TRBJ2-1
V: TRBV7-2
D: -
CDR3: ASSLTGPQAYNEQF

J: TRBJ2-3
V: TRBV7-9
D: -
CDR3: ASLDGASTDTQY

J: TRBJ2-7
V: TRBV10-3
D: -
CDR3: AISAGGKSEQY

J: TRBJ2-3
V: TRBV7-3
D: -
CDR3: ASSSYSLGTDTQY

J: TRBJ2-5
V: TRBV5-1
D: -
CDR3: ASRIGGQETQY

J: TRBJ2-7
V: TRBV28
D: TRBD2
CDR3: ASTSGGRSYEQY

J: TRBJ2-7
V: TRBV13
D: TRBD2
CDR3: ASSLTSVREQY

J: TRBJ1-2
V: TRBV5-6
D: -
CDR3: ASSLLRFGYT

J: TRBJ1-5
V: TRBV30
D: -
CDR3: AWNQGEIANQPQH

J: TRBJ2-1
V: TRBV4-2
D: TRBD2
CDR3: ASSQKTSADNEQF

J: TRBJ1-1
V: TRBV30
D: -
CDR3: AWSPWEAFTEAF

J: TRBJ2-7
V: TRBV30
D: TRBD1
CDR3: AWSAYGQGKQY

J: TRBJ2-7
V: TRBV5-6
D: -
CDR3: ASSLVGSSDYEQY